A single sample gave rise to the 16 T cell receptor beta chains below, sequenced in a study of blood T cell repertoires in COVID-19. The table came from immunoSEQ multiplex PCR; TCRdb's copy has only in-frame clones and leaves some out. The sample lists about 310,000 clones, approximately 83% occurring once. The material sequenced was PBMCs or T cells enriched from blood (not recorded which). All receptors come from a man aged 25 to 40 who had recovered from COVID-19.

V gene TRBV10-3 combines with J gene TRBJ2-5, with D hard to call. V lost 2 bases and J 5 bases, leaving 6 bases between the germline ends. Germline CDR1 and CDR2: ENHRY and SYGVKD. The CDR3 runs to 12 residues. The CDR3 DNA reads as TGTGCCATCAGTGAGGCCTATGAGACCCAGTACTTC. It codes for CAISEAYETQYF.

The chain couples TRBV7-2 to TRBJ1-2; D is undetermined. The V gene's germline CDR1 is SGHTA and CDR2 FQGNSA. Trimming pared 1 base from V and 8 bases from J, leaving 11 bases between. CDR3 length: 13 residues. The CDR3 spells CASSLVGESGYTF. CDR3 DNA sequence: TGTGCCAGCAGCTTAGTCGGGGAATCGGGCTACACCTTC.

The CDR3 sequence: CASSPPDRSTEAFF. CDR3 nucleotide sequence: TGTGCCAGCAGCCCTCCCGACAGGTCCACTGAAGCTTTCTTT. The rearrangement links TRBV5-4 to TRBJ1-1; D may be TRBD1 (6 bases). Trimming left V 4 bases short and J 4 bases short, with 14 bases between. The CDR3 is 14 residues long. Germline CDR1 reads SGHNT; CDR2 reads YYREEE (reference sequence).

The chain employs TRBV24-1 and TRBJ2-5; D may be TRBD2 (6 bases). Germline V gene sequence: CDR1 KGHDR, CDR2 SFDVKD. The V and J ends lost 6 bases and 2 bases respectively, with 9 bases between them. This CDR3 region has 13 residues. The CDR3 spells CATSHAGQETQYF. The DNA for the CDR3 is TGTGCCACCAGTCACGCGGGGCAAGAGACCCAGTACTTC.

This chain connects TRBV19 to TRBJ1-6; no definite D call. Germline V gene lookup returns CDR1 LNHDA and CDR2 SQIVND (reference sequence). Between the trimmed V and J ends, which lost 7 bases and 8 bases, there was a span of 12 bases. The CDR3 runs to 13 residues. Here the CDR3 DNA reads TGTGCCAGTAATATGAGGAAAGATTCACCCCTCCACTTT. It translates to CASNMRKDSPLHF.

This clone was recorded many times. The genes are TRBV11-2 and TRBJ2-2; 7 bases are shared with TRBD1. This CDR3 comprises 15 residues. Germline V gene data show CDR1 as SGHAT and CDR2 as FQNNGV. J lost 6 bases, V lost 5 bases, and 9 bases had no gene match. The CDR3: CASSQTGFYSGELFF. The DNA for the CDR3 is TGTGCCAGCAGCCAGACAGGGTTTTATTCCGGGGAGCTGTTTTTT.

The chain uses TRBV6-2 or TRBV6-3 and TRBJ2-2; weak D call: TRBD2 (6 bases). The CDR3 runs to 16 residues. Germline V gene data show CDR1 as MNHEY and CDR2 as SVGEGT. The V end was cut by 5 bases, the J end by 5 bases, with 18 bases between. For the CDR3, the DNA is TGTGCCAGCAGTCACGGGAGACAGAGGGGAACCGGGGAGCTGTTTTTT. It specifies CASSHGRQRGTGELFF.

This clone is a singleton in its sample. CDR3 residues: CASNPFWQVDEKQYF. The CDR3 DNA is TGTGCCAGCAACCCCTTTTGGCAGGTAGATGAGAAGCAGTACTTC. This sequence joins TRBV7-2 and TRBJ2-7, with no clear D. CDR1 is SGHTA, CDR2 FQGNSA, per germline. The ends were cut back, 7 bases at V and 8 bases at J, with 24 bases in the middle. CDR3 length: 15 residues.

Here the CDR3 DNA reads TGTGCCAGCAGCTCCAGATACCAGGGTCCCAATTCACCCCTCCACTTT. Amino acid sequence: CASSSRYQGPNSPLHF. This sequence joins TRBV7-6 and TRBJ1-6; maybe TRBD1 (5 bases). The V and J ends lost 4 bases and 7 bases respectively, with 17 bases between them. The CDR3 has 16 amino acids. CDR1 and CDR2 (germline): SGHVS, FNYEAQ.

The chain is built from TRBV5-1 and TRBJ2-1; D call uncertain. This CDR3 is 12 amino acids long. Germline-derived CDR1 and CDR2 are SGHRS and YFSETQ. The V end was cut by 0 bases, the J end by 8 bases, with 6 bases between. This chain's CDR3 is CASSLARDEQFF. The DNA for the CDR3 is TGCGCCAGCAGCTTGGCTCGGGATGAGCAGTTCTTC.

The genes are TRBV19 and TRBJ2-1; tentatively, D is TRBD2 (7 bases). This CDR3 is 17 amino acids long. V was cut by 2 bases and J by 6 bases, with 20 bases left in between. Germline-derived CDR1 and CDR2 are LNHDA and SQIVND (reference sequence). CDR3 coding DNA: TGTGCCAGTAGTATACAACCAGGGAGGGGGGACGGCAATGAGCAGTTCTTC. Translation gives CASSIQPGRGDGNEQFF.

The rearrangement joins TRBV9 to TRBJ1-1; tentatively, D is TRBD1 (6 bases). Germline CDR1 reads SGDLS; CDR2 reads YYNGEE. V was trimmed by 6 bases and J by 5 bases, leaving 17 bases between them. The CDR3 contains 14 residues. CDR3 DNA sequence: TGTGCCAGCACACAGGGACCCGGGGGGACTGAAGCTTTCTTT. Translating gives CASTQGPGGTEAFF.

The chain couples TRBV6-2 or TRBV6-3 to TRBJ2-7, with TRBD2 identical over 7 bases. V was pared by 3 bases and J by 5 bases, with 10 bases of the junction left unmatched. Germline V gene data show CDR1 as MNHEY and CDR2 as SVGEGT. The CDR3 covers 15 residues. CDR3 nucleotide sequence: TGTGCCAGCAGTTATCAGACTAGCCCTTCCGACGAGCAGTACTTC. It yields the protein CASSYQTSPSDEQYF.

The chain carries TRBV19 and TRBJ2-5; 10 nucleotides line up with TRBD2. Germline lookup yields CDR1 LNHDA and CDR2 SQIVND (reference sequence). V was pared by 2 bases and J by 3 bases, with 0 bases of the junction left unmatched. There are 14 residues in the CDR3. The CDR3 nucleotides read TGTGCCAGTAGTATAACTAGCGGGAAAGAGACCCAGTACTTC. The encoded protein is CASSITSGKETQYF.

Here the CDR3 reads CASSLKAPTEMNTEAFF. The CDR3 nucleotides are TGTGCCAGCAGCTTGAAAGCCCCGACGGAGATGAACACTGAAGCTTTCTTT. The chain carries TRBV5-5 and TRBJ1-1; D remains ambiguous. Germline lookup yields CDR1 SGHKS and CDR2 YYEKEE (reference sequence). The V end was cut by 1 base, the J end by 0 bases, with 16 bases between. CDR3 length: 17 amino acids.

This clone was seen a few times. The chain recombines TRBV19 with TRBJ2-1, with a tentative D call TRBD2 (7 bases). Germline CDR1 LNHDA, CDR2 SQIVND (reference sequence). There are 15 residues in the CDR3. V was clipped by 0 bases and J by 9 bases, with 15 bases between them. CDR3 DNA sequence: TGTGCCAGTAGTATAGATCCGCGGGGGCCGAGTGAGCAGTTCTTC. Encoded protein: CASSIDPRGPSEQFF.